This TCR beta chain was sequenced for a study of cytomegalovirus exposure and HLA in healthy donors. This CDR3 contains 13 residues. Per germline, CDR1 MNHNY and CDR2 SVGAGI (reference sequence). V shed 2 bases and J shed 9 bases, with 14 bases lying between them. PCR was performed using 60 Vbeta and 13 Jbeta primers. Data came from immunoSEQ multiplex PCR; TCRdb stores just in-frame clones and leaves some out. The sample carries fewer than 140,000 clones, around 75% recorded once. Sample: PBMCs. The chain has TRBV6-6 and TRBJ2-7; D unresolved. The TCR comes from a female donor in good health and CMV-seronegative. CDR3 sequence: CASSYRVAWAQYF. The CDR3 DNA reads TGTGCCAGCAGTTACCGAGTGGCTTGGGCGCAGTACTTC.